This T cell receptor (beta chain) was profiled in a study of blood T cell repertoires in COVID-19. V lost 1 base to trimming and J lost 3 bases, with 9 bases between them. Germline lookup yields CDR1 SGHAT and CDR2 FQNNGV. The CDR3 consists of 14 residues. In the source study's methods: The authors estimated nucleated cell counts from reference gene primer amplification. Some clones are missing from TCRdb's copy, which holds only in-frame ones; the method was immunoSEQ multiplex PCR. For V, J and clone size, that table is used; D and trimming come from the DNA. The table lists about 160,000 clones, 88% of them singletons. Cohort placement rested on clinical history that participants reported themselves.

The specimen sequenced was PBMCs or T cells enriched from blood (not recorded which). The rearrangement links TRBV11-2 to TRBJ1-2; unclear D gene. This clonotype originated in a woman between 45 and 60 years old who had recovered from COVID-19. This CDR3 is CASSLGPADYGYTF. The CDR3 DNA follows: TGTGCCAGCAGCTTAGGCCCGGCGGACTATGGCTACACCTTC.